The present T cell receptor beta chain was sequenced within a study of siplizumab effects on memory and regulatory T cells. Broader study findings: Alloreactive CD4+ clones that could be mapped were on average approximately 69% Treg-derived with siplizumab, against about 30% in controls. The apparent diversity of naive T cells exceeded that of memory cells, and naive T cells seemed to make a major contribution to the alloresponse. Assignment to unstimulated subsets succeeded for only a minor fraction of the alloreactive clones. Memory cells that were CD4+ and unstimulated gave rise to alloreactive sequences, which siplizumab significantly reduced.

The CDR3 contains 14 residues. The germline V gene has CDR1 SGDLS and CDR2 YYNGEE. With 4 bases removed from V and 4 bases from J, the gap between germline ends came to 14 bases. The assay was immunoSEQ multiplex PCR, and TCRdb's table has in-frame clones only and misses some. This table holds fewer than 80,000 clones, 93% found once. Points on this clone: As yet, its antigen is unknown.

V is TRBV9 and J is TRBJ1-2, with D perhaps TRBD1 (5 bases). The clonotype originates from a human donor in good health. Sample: CD8+ T cells sorted from blood. CDR3: CASSSGGSGYGYTF. The CDR3 region has the DNA TGTGCCAGCAGCAGCGGGGGTAGCGGCTATGGCTACACCTTC.